This entry lists 26 T cell receptor beta chains sequenced from one sample in a study of blood T cell repertoires in COVID-19. Assay: immunoSEQ multiplex PCR; the TCRdb copy retains only in-frame clones and omits some. The data contain around 260,000 clones, roughly 85% of them singletons. The material sequenced was peripheral blood. All receptors come from a woman aged 45-65 years who had recovered from COVID-19.

The table lists this clone with a few counts. V gene TRBV19 combines with J gene TRBJ2-2; D is perhaps TRBD1 (5 bases). Germline V gene lookup returns CDR1 LNHDA and CDR2 SQIVND (reference sequence). This CDR3 has 13 residues. V gave up 7 bases and J gave up 3 bases, with 9 bases separating them. The CDR3 spells CASTLTDTGELFF. CDR3 coding DNA: TGTGCCAGTACCCTGACAGACACCGGGGAGCTGTTTTTT.

The rearrangement joins TRBV15 to TRBJ2-7; D may be TRBD1 (6 bases). The CDR3 is 14 residues long. V lost 0 bases to trimming and J lost 7 bases, with 13 bases between them. Germline assignment: CDR1 LNHNV and CDR2 YYDKDF (reference sequence). In DNA, the CDR3 is TGTGCCACCAGCAGAGAAGGGCCCAGGGGTGAGCAGTACTTC. Its protein is CATSREGPRGEQYF. The full variable domain, rest sourced from reference TRBV15 and TRBJ2-7, is DAMVIQNPRYQVTQFGKPVTLSCSQTLNHNVMYWYQQKSSQAPKLLFHYYDKDFNNEADTPDNFQSRRPNTSFCFLDIRSPGLGDTAMYLCATSREGPRGEQYFGPGTRLTVT.

CDR3 in DNA: TGTGCCAGCAGCGGACTGGGGACAGGGTATAACACTGAAGCTTTCTTT. Translation gives CASSGLGTGYNTEAFF. The chain carries TRBV9 and TRBJ1-1, with 9 positions matching TRBD1. Trimming removed 3 bases from V and 2 bases from J; junction bases left unmatched: 8. Germline-derived CDR1 and CDR2 are SGDLS and YYNGEE. The CDR3 is 16 residues long.

This clone has only a few counts. CDR3 sequence (DNA): TGTGCCAGCAGCTACTCATCCTCCTGGGCCAATGAGCAGTTCTTC. Translation: CASSYSSSWANEQFF. The V and J genes are TRBV5-6 and TRBJ2-1; D remains ambiguous. V was pared by 3 bases and J by 6 bases, with 16 bases between. The CDR3 contains 15 residues. Looked up from germline, CDR1 is SGHDT and CDR2 is YYEEEE.

The chain uses TRBV7-2 and TRBJ2-5; D remains ambiguous. CDR3 length: 14 amino acids. Germline CDR1 and CDR2: SGHTA and FQGNSA. Deletions cut 5 bases from V and 5 bases from J, with 15 bases between. CDR3 DNA: TGTGCCAGCAGCCCCGGAGACCGAAGGGAGACCCAGTACTTC. This gives the protein CASSPGDRRETQYF.

The J gene is TRBJ2-1, the V gene TRBV7-3; D perhaps matches TRBD2 (7 bases). CDR1 and CDR2 from the germline V gene are SGHTA and FQGTGA. The CDR3 loop spans 15 amino acids. Deletions cut 2 bases from V and 2 bases from J, with 10 bases between. This chain's CDR3 is CASSLSGGTYNEQFF. CDR3 DNA: TGTGCCAGCAGCTTATCGGGGGGCACCTACAATGAGCAGTTCTTC.

The V call is TRBV19, the J call TRBJ2-2, with TRBD2 as a possible D gene (6 bases). V was trimmed by 4 bases and J by 5 bases, leaving 14 bases between them. Germline assignment: CDR1 LNHDA and CDR2 SQIVND (reference sequence). This CDR3 has 15 amino acids. The CDR3 nucleotides are TGTGCCAGTAGTAGAGGGATCGGGAGTACCGGGGAGCTGTTTTTT. Translated, it gives CASSRGIGSTGELFF.

V is TRBV5-6 and J is TRBJ1-2; the match to TRBD1 covers 7 bases. Germline V CDR1 and CDR2: SGHDT, YYEEEE. V trimming: 3 bases; J trimming: 5 bases; junction bases outside the gene matches: 7. The CDR3 runs to 14 residues. CDR3 in DNA: TGTGCCAGCAGCTGGCTGGGACAGAGTTATGGCTACACCTTC. This encodes CASSWLGQSYGYTF.

The CDR3 coding sequence is TGTGCCAGCAGGGGGGACAGGGGTGAAAAACTGTTTTTT. This gives the protein CASRGDRGEKLFF. V is TRBV3-1 (or the pseudogene TRBV3-2) and J is TRBJ1-4, with 10 bases that match TRBD1. The germline CDR1 and CDR2 sequences are LGHDT and YNNKEL (reference sequence). The CDR3 spans 13 residues. V dropped 6 bases and J dropped 7; count of bases not matched to a gene: 2.

This rearrangement joins TRBV7-2 to TRBJ2-5, with TRBD1 as a possible D gene (6 bases). Trimming took 3 bases from V and 5 from J, leaving 10 bases between them. This CDR3 spans 13 amino acids. The germline V gene has CDR1 SGHTA and CDR2 FQGNSA. The CDR3 sequence is CASSFQGLETQYF. The DNA of the CDR3 is TGTGCCAGCAGCTTTCAGGGGTTGGAGACCCAGTACTTC.

V usage is TRBV5-8 and J usage is TRBJ2-3, with a tentative D call TRBD2 (6 bases). CDR3 size: 10 residues. Germline-derived CDR1 and CDR2 are SGHTS and YDEGEE. V lost 9 bases and J 6 bases, leaving 8 bases between the germline ends. The CDR3 spells CATAGDTQYF. The CDR3 DNA sequence: TGTGCCACCGCGGGGGATACGCAGTATTTT.

The rearrangement uses TRBV3-1 (or the pseudogene TRBV3-2) and TRBJ2-7; 8 nucleotides agree with TRBD2. Germline lookup yields CDR1 LGHDT and CDR2 YNNKEL (reference sequence). CDR3 length: 16 amino acids. With 1 base clipped from V and 2 bases from J, the junction kept 7 bases outside the gene matches. This CDR3 reads CASSQGGRSGAYEQYF. The CDR3 nucleotides read TGTGCCAGCAGCCAAGGCGGGAGGTCCGGAGCCTACGAGCAGTACTTC.

The V gene is TRBV7-8, the J gene TRBJ1-2, with TRBD1 as a possible D gene (5 bases). Trimming cost V 2 bases and J 4 bases, with 14 bases left between them. Germline CDR1 reads SGHVS; CDR2 reads FQNEAQ. The CDR3 covers 15 residues. This CDR3 is CASSLSEGAVYGYTF. The CDR3 DNA follows: TGTGCCAGCAGCTTATCGGAAGGGGCGGTCTATGGCTACACCTTC.

The chain carries TRBV11-1 and TRBJ2-7, with 11 positions matching TRBD2. V trimming: 3 bases; J trimming: 7 bases; junction bases outside the gene matches: 8. The V gene's germline CDR1 is SGHAT and CDR2 FQDESV (reference sequence). This CDR3 has 15 amino acids. The CDR3: CASSFDSGGAREQYF. The CDR3 nucleotides are TGTGCCAGCAGCTTCGATAGCGGGGGGGCTCGGGAGCAGTACTTC.

This clone was seen once. This sequence joins TRBV24-1 and TRBJ1-3; D gene unclear. The CDR3 is 14 residues long. V was trimmed by 8 bases and J by 0 bases, leaving 10 bases between them. CDR1 and CDR2 (germline): KGHDR, SFDVKD. CDR3 residues: CATMEGYSGNTIYF. The CDR3 DNA is TGTGCCACCATGGAGGGTTACTCTGGAAACACCATATATTTT.

V and J are TRBV4-2 and TRBJ2-2; 7 nucleotides agree with TRBD1. CDR3 length equals 17 residues. Germline V gives CDR1 LGHNA, CDR2 YNFKEQ. V dropped 2 bases and J dropped 3; count of bases not matched to a gene: 9. The CDR3 DNA follows: TGTGCCAGCAGCCAAAAGGTCGACAGGGCGGACACCGGGGAGCTGTTTTTT. Translation gives CASSQKVDRADTGELFF.

The rearrangement joins TRBV12-3 or TRBV12-4 to TRBJ1-2, with D uncertain. This CDR3 is built from 12 residues. V lost 5 bases and J lost 8, with 12 bases in between. The CDR3 spells CASSLQTGGYTF. The CDR3 coding sequence is TGTGCCAGCAGTCTCCAGACCGGGGGCTACACCTTC.

This chain connects TRBV18 to TRBJ2-5; 9 bases are shared with TRBD2. V was pared by 2 bases and J by 5 bases, with 3 bases of the junction left unmatched. Germline assignment: CDR1 KGHSH and CDR2 LQKENI. The CDR3 is 14 residues long. CDR3 bases: TGTGCCAGCTCACCAGCGAGCGGGAGGGAGACCCAGTACTTC. It translates to CASSPASGRETQYF.

The rearrangement joins TRBV24-1 to TRBJ2-1; 7 positions agree with TRBD2. CDR1 and CDR2 from the germline V gene are KGHDR and SFDVKD. Germline trimming cut 5 bases from V and 7 bases from J; bases unmatched to any gene: 4. The CDR3 runs 13 residues. In DNA, the CDR3 is TGTGCCACCAGTGTCGTCGGGGGGAATGAGCAGTTCTTC. Amino acid sequence: CATSVVGGNEQFF.

V and J are TRBV27 and TRBJ2-7; TRBD2 agrees at 7 bases. Trimming took 2 bases from V and 7 from J; bases not matched to a gene: 17. Germline V gene sequence: CDR1 MNHEY, CDR2 SMNVEV (reference sequence). The CDR3 loop spans 17 amino acids. As DNA, the CDR3 is TGTGCCAGCAGTTTACCCGACTCCTTGCGGGAGCGGCGGGAGCAGTACTTC. It codes for CASSLPDSLRERREQYF.

A single count supports this clone. The rearrangement links TRBV5-8 to TRBJ2-1, with D perhaps TRBD1 (5 bases). The CDR3 extends over 14 amino acids. V lost 1 base to trimming and J lost 6 bases, with 11 bases between them. Germline CDR1 SGHTS, CDR2 YDEGEE. The CDR3 coding sequence is TGTGCCAGCAGCTTGCGGCAAAGGGGCAATGAGCAGTTCTTC. It encodes CASSLRQRGNEQFF.

The CDR3 sequence is CAWRSGIKTYEQYF. In nucleotides, the CDR3 is TGTGCCTGGAGAAGCGGGATAAAAACCTACGAGCAGTACTTC. The chain links TRBV30 to TRBJ2-7, with TRBD2 matching 7 bases. Germline CDR1 reads GTSNPN; CDR2 reads SVGIG (reference sequence). This CDR3 region has 14 residues. Trimming removed 3 bases from V and 2 bases from J; junction bases left unmatched: 7.

V and J are TRBV28 and TRBJ2-4; D gene uncertain. V lost 5 bases and J 6 bases, leaving 11 bases between the germline ends. The V gene's germline CDR1 is MDHEN and CDR2 SYDVKM. This CDR3 is built from 13 residues. The CDR3 DNA sequence: TGTGCCAGCAGTACTACCGCCGGAAACATTCAGTACTTC. Its protein is CASSTTAGNIQYF.

The gene calls are TRBV5-6 and TRBJ2-1; 11 nucleotides match TRBD1. V was pared by 4 bases and J by 5 bases, with 8 bases of the junction left unmatched. This CDR3 is 16 amino acids long. Germline values: CDR1 SGHDT, CDR2 YYEEEE. CDR3: CASSAGGQGADNEQFF. DNA for the CDR3: TGTGCCAGCAGCGCGGGCGGACAGGGGGCGGACAATGAGCAGTTCTTC. Supplemented by reference TRBV5-6 and TRBJ2-1, the full variable domain reads DAGVTQSPTHLIKTRGQQVTLRCSPKSGHDTVSWYQQALGQGPQFIFQYYEEEERQRGNFPDRFSGHQFPNYSSELNVNALLLGDSALYLCASSAGGQGADNEQFFGPGTRLTVL.

The chain links TRBV6-5 to TRBJ2-7, with 8 bases identical to TRBD1. CDR1 and CDR2 (germline): MNHEY, SVGAGI. CDR3 length: 11 residues. J gave up 5 bases and V 8 bases, and 2 bases lay outside the gene matches. The CDR3 DNA is TGTGCCAGCCTGACAGGGGACGAGCAGTACTTC. The encoded protein is CASLTGDEQYF.

The gene calls are TRBV11-2 and TRBJ2-3, with D uncertain. V lost 2 bases and J lost 5, with 8 bases in between. The CDR3 is 13 residues long. The germline V gene encodes CDR1 SGHAT and CDR2 FQNNGV. In DNA, the CDR3 is TGTGCCAGCAGCTTAATAAGAGGAGATACGCAGTATTTT. Its translation is CASSLIRGDTQYF.